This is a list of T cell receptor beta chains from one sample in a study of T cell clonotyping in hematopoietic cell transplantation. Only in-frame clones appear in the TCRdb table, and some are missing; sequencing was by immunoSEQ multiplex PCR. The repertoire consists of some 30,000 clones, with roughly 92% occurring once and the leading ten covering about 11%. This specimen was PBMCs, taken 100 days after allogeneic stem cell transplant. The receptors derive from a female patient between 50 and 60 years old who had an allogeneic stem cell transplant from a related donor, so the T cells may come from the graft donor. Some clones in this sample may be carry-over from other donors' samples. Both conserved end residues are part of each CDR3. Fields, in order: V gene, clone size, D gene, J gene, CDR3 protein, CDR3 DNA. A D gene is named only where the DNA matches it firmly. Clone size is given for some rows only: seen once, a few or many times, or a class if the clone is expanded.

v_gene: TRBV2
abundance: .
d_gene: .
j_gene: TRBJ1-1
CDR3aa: CASRRTAEAFF
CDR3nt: TGTGCCAGCAGGCGGACAGCTGAAGCTTTCTTT

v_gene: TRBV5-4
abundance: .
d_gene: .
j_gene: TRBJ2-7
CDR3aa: CASSLRDSYEQYF
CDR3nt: TGTGCCAGCAGCCTCAGGGATTCCTACGAGCAGTACTTC

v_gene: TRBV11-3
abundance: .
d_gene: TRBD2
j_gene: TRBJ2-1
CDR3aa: CASSPRRGTYNEQFF
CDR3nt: TGTGCCAGCAGCCCCCGGCGGGGGACCTACAATGAGCAGTTCTTC

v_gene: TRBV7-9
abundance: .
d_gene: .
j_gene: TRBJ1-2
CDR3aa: CASSSEGLGQVYGYTF
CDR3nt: TGTGCCAGCAGTTCCGAGGGTCTGGGACAAGTCTATGGCTACACCTTC

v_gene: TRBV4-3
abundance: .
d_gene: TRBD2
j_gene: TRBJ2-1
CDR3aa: CASSQGLAGLHNEQFF
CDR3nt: TGCGCCAGCAGCCAAGGGTTAGCGGGGTTACACAATGAGCAGTTCTTC

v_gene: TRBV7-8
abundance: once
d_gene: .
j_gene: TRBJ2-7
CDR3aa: CASSLGFYGKLAYEQYF
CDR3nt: TGTGCCAGCAGCTTAGGGTTCTACGGTAAACTAGCCTACGAGCAGTACTTC

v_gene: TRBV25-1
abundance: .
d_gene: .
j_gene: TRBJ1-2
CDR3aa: CASRVEGGHGYTF
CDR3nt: TGTGCCAGCAGGGTGGAAGGGGGTCATGGCTACACCTTC

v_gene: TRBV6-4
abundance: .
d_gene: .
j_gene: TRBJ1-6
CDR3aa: CASSWQGDSPLHF
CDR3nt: TGTGCCAGCAGTTGGCAGGGCGACTCACCCCTCCACTTT

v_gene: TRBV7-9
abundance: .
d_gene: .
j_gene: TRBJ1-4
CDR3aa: CASSSREGGEKLFF
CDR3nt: TGTGCCAGCAGCTCGCGGGAGGGGGGGGAAAAACTGTTTTTT

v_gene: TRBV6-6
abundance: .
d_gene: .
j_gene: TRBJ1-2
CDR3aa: CASGSQEDYGYTF
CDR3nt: TGTGCCAGCGGGAGCCAGGAAGACTATGGCTACACCTTC

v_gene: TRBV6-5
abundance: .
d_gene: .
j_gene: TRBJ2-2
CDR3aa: CASRPGQSNTGELFF
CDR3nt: TGTGCCAGCAGGCCGGGACAATCGAACACCGGGGAGCTGTTTTTT

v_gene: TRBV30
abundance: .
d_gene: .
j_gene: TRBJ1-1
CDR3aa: CAWRGGIAGAFF
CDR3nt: TGTGCCTGGAGAGGTGGAATAGCCGGGGCTTTCTTT

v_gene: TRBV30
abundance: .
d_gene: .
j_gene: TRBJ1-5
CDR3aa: CAWSAGRPILSNQPQHF
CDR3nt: TGTGCCTGGAGTGCAGGGAGGCCAATATTAAGCAATCAGCCCCAGCATTTT

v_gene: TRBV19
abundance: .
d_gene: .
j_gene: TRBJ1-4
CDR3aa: CAGSIGYPEKLFF
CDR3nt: TGTGCCGGTAGTATTGGGTATCCTGAAAAGCTGTTTTTT

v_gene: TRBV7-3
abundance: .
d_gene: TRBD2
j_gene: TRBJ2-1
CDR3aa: CASSLSSGGSYNEQFF
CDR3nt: TGTGCCAGCAGCTTAAGTTCGGGGGGCTCCTACAATGAGCAGTTCTTC

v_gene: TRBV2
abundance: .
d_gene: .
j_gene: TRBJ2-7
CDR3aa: CASSEAPGEQYF
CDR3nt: TGTGCCAGCAGTGAGGCCCCGGGGGAGCAGTACTTC

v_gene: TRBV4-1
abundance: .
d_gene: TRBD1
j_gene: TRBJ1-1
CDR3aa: CASSQDRGQVKGGEAFF
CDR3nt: TGCGCCAGCAGCCAAGATCGCGGACAGGTTAAAGGGGGTGAAGCTTTCTTT

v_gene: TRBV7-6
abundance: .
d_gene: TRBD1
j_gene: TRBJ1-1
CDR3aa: CASSQPPGQRDTEAFF
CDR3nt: TGTGCCAGCAGCCAGCCACCGGGACAGAGGGACACTGAAGCTTTCTTT

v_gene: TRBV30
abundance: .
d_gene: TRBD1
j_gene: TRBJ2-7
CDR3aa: CAWINRGGYEQYF
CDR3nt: TGTGCCTGGATTAACAGGGGCGGCTACGAGCAGTACTTC

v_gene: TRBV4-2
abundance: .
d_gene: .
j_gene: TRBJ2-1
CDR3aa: CASSSGGRSYNEQFF
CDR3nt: TGTGCCAGCAGCTCTGGGGGCCGCTCCTACAATGAGCAGTTCTTC

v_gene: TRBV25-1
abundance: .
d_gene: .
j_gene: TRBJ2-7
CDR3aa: CASSGPGTSSYEQYF
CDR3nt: TGTGCCAGCAGTGGTCCCGGGACATCTAGTTACGAGCAGTACTTC

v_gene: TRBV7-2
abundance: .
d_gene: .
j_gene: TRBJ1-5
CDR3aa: CASSLVPVAFDSNQPQHF
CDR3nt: TGTGCCAGCAGCTTAGTCCCTGTAGCTTTCGATAGCAATCAGCCCCAGCATTTT

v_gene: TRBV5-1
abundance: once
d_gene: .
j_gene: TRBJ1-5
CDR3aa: CASSFGPGLNQPQHF
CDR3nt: .

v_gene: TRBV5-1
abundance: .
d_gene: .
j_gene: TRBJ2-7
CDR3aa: CASSLAIRGAYEQYF
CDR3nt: TGCGCCAGCAGCTTGGCCATCAGGGGGGCCTACGAGCAGTACTTC

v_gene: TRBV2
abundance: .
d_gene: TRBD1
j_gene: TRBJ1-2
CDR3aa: CASSWDSQNSNYGYTF
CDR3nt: TGTGCCAGCAGCTGGGACAGCCAAAATTCTAACTATGGCTACACCTTC

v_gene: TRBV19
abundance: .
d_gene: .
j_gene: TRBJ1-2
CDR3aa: CASSTQDLYGYTF
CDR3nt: TGTGCCAGTAGTACGCAGGACCTCTATGGCTACACCTTC

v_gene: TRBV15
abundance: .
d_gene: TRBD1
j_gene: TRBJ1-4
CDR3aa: CATSRTGGEEKLFF
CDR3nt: TGTGCCACCAGCAGAACAGGGGGAGAAGAAAAACTGTTTTTT

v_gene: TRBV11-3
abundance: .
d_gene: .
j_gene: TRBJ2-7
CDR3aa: CASSLGNGNLAHEQYF
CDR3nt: TGTGCCAGCAGCTTAGGGAACGGGAACCTAGCCCACGAGCAGTACTTC

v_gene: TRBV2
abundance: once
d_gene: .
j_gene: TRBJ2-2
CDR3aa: CASTIRDTGELFF
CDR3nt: TGTGCCAGCACCATTAGAGACACCGGGGAGCTGTTTTTT

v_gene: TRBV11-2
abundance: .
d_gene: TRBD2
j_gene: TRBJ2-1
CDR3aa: CASSLRTSGYNEQFF
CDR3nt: TGTGCCAGCAGCCTGAGGACTAGCGGGTACAATGAGCAGTTCTTC

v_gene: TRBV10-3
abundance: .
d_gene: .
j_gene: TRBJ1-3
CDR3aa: CAISEAGNTIYF
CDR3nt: TGTGCCATCAGTGAGGCTGGCAACACCATATATTTT

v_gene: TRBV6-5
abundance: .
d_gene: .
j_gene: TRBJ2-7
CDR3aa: CASSPPRAYEQYF
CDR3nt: TGTGCCAGCAGTCCCCCGCGAGCCTACGAGCAGTACTTC

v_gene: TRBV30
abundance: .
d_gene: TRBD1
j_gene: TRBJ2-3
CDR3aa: CAWRGTGTWGGTDTQYF
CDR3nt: TGTGCCTGGAGAGGGACAGGGACGTGGGGAGGCACAGATACGCAGTATTTT

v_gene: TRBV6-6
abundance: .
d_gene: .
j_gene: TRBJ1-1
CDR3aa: CASSPVGGGVGAFF
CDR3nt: TGTGCCAGCAGCCCGGTTGGAGGTGGAGTGGGTGCTTTCTTT

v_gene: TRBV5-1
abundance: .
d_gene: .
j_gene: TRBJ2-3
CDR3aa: CASSLDGVSDTQYF
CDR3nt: TGCGCCAGCAGCTTGGATGGGGTTTCAGATACGCAGTATTTT

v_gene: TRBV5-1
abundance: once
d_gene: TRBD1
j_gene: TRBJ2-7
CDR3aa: CASSLVGQGHEQYF
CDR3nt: TGCGCCAGCAGCTTGGTGGGACAGGGCCACGAGCAGTACTTC

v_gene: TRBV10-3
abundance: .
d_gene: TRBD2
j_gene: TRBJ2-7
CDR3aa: CAISEVSGGETEQYF
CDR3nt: TGTGCCATCAGTGAGGTTAGCGGGGGGGAGACGGAGCAGTACTTC

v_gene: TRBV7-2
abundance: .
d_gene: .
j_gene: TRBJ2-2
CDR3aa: CASSLDNGANTGELFF
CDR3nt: TGTGCCAGCAGCTTAGATAATGGGGCGAACACCGGGGAGCTGTTTTTT

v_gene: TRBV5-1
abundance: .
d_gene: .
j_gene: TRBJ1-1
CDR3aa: CASSLVSDTEAFF
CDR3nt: TGCGCCAGCAGCTTGGTGTCGGACACTGAAGCTTTCTTT

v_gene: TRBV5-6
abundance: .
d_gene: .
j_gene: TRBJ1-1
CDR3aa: CASSPQNTEAFF
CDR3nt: TGTGCCAGCAGCCCGCAGAACACTGAAGCTTTCTTT

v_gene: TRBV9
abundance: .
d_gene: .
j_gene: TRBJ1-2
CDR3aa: CASRRGDGNYGYTF
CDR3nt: TGTGCCAGCAGGAGGGGGGACGGTAACTATGGCTACACCTTC

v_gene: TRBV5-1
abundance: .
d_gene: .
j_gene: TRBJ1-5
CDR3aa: CASSLLGDSNQPQHF
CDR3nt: TGCGCCAGCAGCTTGTTAGGGGACAGCAATCAGCCCCAGCATTTT

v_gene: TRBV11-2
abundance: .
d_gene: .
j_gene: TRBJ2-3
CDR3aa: CASSLAEDTQYF
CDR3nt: TGTGCCAGCAGCCTAGCTGAAGATACGCAGTATTTT

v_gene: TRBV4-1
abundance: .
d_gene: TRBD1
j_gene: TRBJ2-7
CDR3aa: CASSPRTGDAYEQYF
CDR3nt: TGCGCCAGCAGCCCCCGGACAGGGGACGCGTACGAGCAGTACTTC

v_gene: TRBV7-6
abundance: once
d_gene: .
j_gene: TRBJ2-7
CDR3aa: CASSLGAGSYEQYF
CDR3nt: TGTGCCAGCAGCTTAGGGGCAGGCTCCTACGAGCAGTACTTC

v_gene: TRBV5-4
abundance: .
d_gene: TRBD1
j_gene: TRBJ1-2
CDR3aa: CASSRDRDYGYTF
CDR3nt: TGTGCCAGCAGTCGGGACAGGGACTATGGCTACACCTTC

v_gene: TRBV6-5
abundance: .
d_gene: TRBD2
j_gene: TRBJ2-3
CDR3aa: CASKERGGRTDTQYF
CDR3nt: TGTGCCAGCAAGGAGCGGGGGGGCCGAACAGATACGCAGTATTTT

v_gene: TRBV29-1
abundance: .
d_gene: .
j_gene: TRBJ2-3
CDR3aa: CSAGLFATDTQYF
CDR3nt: TGCAGCGCGGGACTCTTCGCCACAGATACGCAGTATTTT

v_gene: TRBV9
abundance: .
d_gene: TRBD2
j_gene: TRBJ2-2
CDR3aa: CASSVLERGVGELFF
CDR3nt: TGTGCCAGCAGCGTGCTGGAGCGGGGCGTCGGGGAGCTGTTTTTT

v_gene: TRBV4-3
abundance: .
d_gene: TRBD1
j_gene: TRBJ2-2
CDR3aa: CASSPDRGVAGELFF
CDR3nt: TGCGCCAGCAGCCCCGACAGGGGGGTAGCCGGGGAGCTGTTTTTT

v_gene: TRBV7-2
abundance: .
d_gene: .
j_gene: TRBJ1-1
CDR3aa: CASSFSTGNTEAFF
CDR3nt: TGTGCCAGCAGCTTCTCGACAGGGAACACTGAAGCTTTCTTT

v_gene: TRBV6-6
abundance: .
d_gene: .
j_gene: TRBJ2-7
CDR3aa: CASSYSLHYEQYF
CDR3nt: TGTGCCAGCAGTTACTCTTTACACTACGAGCAGTACTTC

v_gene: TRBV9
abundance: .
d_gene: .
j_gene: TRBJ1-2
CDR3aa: CASSVGTDSNYGYTF
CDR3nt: TGTGCCAGCAGCGTTGGGACCGACAGTAACTATGGCTACACCTTC

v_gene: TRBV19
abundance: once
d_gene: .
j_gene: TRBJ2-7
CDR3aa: CASSPWKFSYEQYF
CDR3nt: TGTGCCAGTAGCCCGTGGAAGTTCTCCTACGAGCAGTACTTC

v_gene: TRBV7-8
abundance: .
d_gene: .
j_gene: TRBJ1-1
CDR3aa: CASSFRRGNTEAFF
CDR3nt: TGTGCCAGCAGCTTCCGCAGGGGAAACACTGAAGCTTTCTTT

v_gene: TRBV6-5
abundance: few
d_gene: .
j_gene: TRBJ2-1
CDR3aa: CASSLGRNSYNEQFF
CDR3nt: TGTGCCAGCAGCTTGGGACGGAACTCCTACAATGAGCAGTTCTTC